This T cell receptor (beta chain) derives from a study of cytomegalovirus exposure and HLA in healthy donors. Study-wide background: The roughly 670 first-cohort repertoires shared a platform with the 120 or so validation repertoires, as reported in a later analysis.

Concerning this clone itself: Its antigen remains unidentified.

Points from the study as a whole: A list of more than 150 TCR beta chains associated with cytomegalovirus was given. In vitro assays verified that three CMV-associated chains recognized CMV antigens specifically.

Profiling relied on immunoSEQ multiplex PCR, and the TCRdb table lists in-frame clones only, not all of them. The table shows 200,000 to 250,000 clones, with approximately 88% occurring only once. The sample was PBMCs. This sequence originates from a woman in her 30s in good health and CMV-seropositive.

CDR3 coding DNA: TGTGCCAGCAGTTGGACGCTGACAGATACGCAGTATTTT. Protein product: CASSWTLTDTQYF. This chain joins TRBV27 and TRBJ2-3; no definite D call. The V gene's germline CDR1 is MNHEY and CDR2 SMNVEV (reference sequence). The CDR3 totals 13 residues. V was trimmed by 4 bases and J by 3 bases, leaving 8 bases between them.